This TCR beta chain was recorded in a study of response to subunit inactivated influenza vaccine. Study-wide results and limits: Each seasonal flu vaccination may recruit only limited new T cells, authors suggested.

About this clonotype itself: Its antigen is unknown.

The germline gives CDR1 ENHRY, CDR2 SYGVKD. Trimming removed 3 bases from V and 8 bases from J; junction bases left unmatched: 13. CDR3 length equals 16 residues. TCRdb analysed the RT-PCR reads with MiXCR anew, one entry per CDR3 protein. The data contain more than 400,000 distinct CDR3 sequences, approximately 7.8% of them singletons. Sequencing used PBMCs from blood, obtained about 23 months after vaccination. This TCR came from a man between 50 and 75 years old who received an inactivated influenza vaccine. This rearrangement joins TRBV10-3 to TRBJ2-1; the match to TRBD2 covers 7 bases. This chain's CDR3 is CAISELGSGTSHEQFF. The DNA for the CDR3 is TGTGCCATCAGTGAATTGGGGAGCGGGACCTCCCATGAGCAGTTCTTC.